This T cell receptor beta chain comes out of a study of blood T cell repertoires in COVID-19 (dated by TCRdb to the early 2020s). Broadly, across the study: Samples from collaborators originated in the United States, Italy and Spain and spanned both the acute and convalescent phases of COVID-19. The repertoires were made available in a free public database intended to serve as a resource for research on the immune response to SARS-CoV-2. The prospective study material was composed of cDNA or gDNA derived from T cells, B-cell-depleted T cells, or PBMCs. Where available, HLA class I and class II types were obtained from metadata supplied by the sample provider rather than from assay-based typing. Samples came from the ongoing ImmuneRACE study (first 160 participants) plus 1,254 subjects from 6 global collaborators. Nearly every sample came with metadata listing a de-identified subject ID, COVID-19 status, age in years and sex. Deeply sampled blood TCRbeta repertoires from subjects exposed to, actively infected with, or recovered from COVID-19 were included in the dataset. Overall results and qualifications from the work: How much clinical and demographic metadata was included differed by source and by participant, and the metadata was provided uncurated.

Of note for this clone: What this receptor recognizes is not known. No much larger clone is present one base from it, and per-base qualities are unavailable.

TCRbeta CDR3 regions were amplified from genomic DNA using the immunoSEQ Assay, a bias-controlled multiplex PCR. As for the original processing: Nucleated cell counts per sample were estimated from amplification of reference gene primers within the assay. To quantify the absolute abundance of each unique TCRbeta CDR3 rearrangement, sequence reads were collapsed and filtered. Productive Simpson clonality was computed per sample as the square root of Simpson's diversity index over productive rearrangements. In its TCRdb copy, this immuneACCESS table keeps in-frame sequences only and misses some clones. Where compared with another copy, unresolved V genes explain less than half of these, and the others have no known cause. V, J and clone size are those of that table, while D and trimming were read from the DNA. The sample includes nearly 250,000 clones, with roughly 88% observed a single time. The top ten hold over 5.5% of the sample.

One collaborating source in Seattle enrolled patients during active infection and followed them longitudinally through the course of disease. The collaborating institutions used their own protocols to collect whole blood in K2EDTA tubes. For TCRbeta analysis, collaborators shipped samples as frozen whole blood, isolated PBMCs, or DNA extracted from either of those sample types. Material: peripheral blood. This sequence was found in a woman of 80 years or more with COVID-19, enrolled during active disease.

The CDR3 protein is CASSQGVLGEQYV. The nucleotides read TGTGCCTCCTCTCAGGGGGTTCTGGGCGAGCAGTACGTC. The chain couples TRBV30 to TRBJ2-7; TRBD1 agrees with 7 junctional bases. For this chain, trimming is 7 bases at the V end and 6 bases at the J end, and the number of junction bases without a gene match is 12. CDR1 and CDR2, per the germline V gene (reference sequence), are GTSNPN and SVGIG. CDR3 length: 13 amino acids, cysteine to valine. The kept DNA is CDR3 alone, 39 bases in frame from the first base.